This T cell receptor beta chain was recorded in a study of shared clonotypes between healthy human individuals. For the study at large: A few men and a couple of women, aged 18 to 49, were donors.

CDR3 length equals 15 residues. The V gene's germline CDR1 is MNHNS and CDR2 SASEGT. Unmatched junction bases numbered 5, after V lost 4 bases and J lost 4 bases. In this sample, this clone turned up many times. Method: immunoSEQ multiplex PCR; TCRdb's copy keeps in-frame clones and lacks some. The repertoire holds approximately 440,000 clones, with 75% to 80% as singletons. The chain combines TRBV6-1 with TRBJ2-2; 8 bases are shared with TRBD2. The source material was PBMCs. The TCR originated in a woman aged 40-49 years in good health. Some clones in this sample may be carry-over from other donors' samples. The CDR3 sequence is CASSAGRARTGELFF. In nucleotides, the CDR3 is TGTGCCAGCAGTGCCGGGAGGGCGCGCACCGGGGAGCTGTTTTTT.